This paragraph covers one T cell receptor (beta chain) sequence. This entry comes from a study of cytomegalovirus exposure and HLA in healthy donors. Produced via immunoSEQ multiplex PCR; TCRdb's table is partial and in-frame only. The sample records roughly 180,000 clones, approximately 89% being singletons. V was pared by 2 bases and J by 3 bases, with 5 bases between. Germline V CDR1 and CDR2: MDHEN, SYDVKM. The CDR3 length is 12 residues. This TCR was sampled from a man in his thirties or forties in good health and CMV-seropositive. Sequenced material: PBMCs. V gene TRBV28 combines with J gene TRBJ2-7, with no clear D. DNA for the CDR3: TGTGCCAGCAGTTTAGATGACTACGAGCAGTACTTC. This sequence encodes CASSLDDYEQYF.